The 26 T cell receptor beta chains below come from one sample, sequenced in a study of PD-L1 blockade in urothelial cancer. The time point: pretreatment peripheral blood. The protocol was immunoSEQ multiplex PCR, while the TCRdb copy is restricted to in-frame clones and leaves out a portion. The top ten hold around 20% of the sample, which has 50,000 or so clones, around 84% seen once. The sample in question was PBMCs, obtained around atezolizumab (anti-PD-L1) treatment. The receptor source for this set is a man between 60 and 75 years old with urothelial cancer.

V gene TRBV6-1 combines with J gene TRBJ1-1; D possibly corresponds to TRBD1 (6 bases). CDR1 MNHNS and CDR2 SASEGT come from the germline V gene. The CDR3 sequence is 14 residues long. Trimming shortened V by 6 bases and J by 5 bases, and 16 bases separated the two germline ends. The CDR3 region is CASSGDPRGTEAFF. The CDR3 DNA follows: TGTGCCAGCAGCGGGGACCCCAGGGGAACTGAAGCTTTCTTT.

This chain uses TRBV5-1 with TRBJ2-1; 14 bases are a match to TRBD2. With V trimmed by 4 bases and J by 5 bases, 8 bases remained unmatched. This CDR3 has 17 amino acids. CDR1 SGHRS and CDR2 YFSETQ come from the germline V gene. CDR3 sequence reads: CASSPTSGREENNEQFF. CDR3 bases: TGCGCCAGCAGCCCGACTAGCGGGAGGGAGGAAAACAATGAGCAGTTCTTC.

The chain employs TRBV11-2 and TRBJ2-7; D is unresolved. CDR3 size: 15 residues. The ends were cut back, 4 bases at V and 0 bases at J, with 13 bases in the middle. Per germline, CDR1 SGHAT and CDR2 FQNNGV. The CDR3, as DNA: TGTGCCAGCAGCTCGCTACAGAGAAGCTCCTACGAGCAGTACTTC. Translated, it gives CASSSLQRSSYEQYF.

The chain has TRBV19 and TRBJ1-4; possible D gene TRBD1, 5 bases. The V gene's germline CDR1 is LNHDA and CDR2 SQIVND (reference sequence). Trimming stripped 4 bases from V and 8 bases from J, with 17 bases between. This CDR3 contains 15 residues. The CDR3 DNA reads as TGTGCCAGTAGTACTACAGCGTTACGACAGGAAAAACTGTTTTTT. This translates into CASSTTALRQEKLFF.

The gene calls are TRBV18 and TRBJ1-6, with 7 bases that match TRBD1. There are 14 residues in the CDR3. The J segment lost 8 bases and the V segment lost 4 bases, leaving 5 bases of the junction unmatched. The germline CDR1 and CDR2 sequences are KGHSH and LQKENI. The CDR3 spells CASSLIDRDSPLHF. The CDR3 bases are TGTGCCAGCTCACTTATAGACAGGGATTCACCCCTCCACTTT. Based on the CDR3 plus reference TRBV18 and TRBJ1-6, the full variable domain is NAGVMQNPRHLVRRRGQEARLRCSPMKGHSHVYWYRQLPEEGLKFMVYLQKENIIDESGMPKERFSAEFPKEGPSILRIQQVVRGDSAAYFCASSLIDRDSPLHFGNGTRLTVT.

The chain employs TRBV18 and TRBJ2-1; D possibly corresponds to TRBD1 (6 bases). Trimming stripped 5 bases from V and 9 bases from J, with 14 bases between. Germline V gene lookup returns CDR1 KGHSH and CDR2 LQKENI. The CDR3 sequence is 13 residues long. For the CDR3, the DNA is TGTGCCAGCTCAGACTATAGGGGGAGTGAGCAGTTCTTC. Amino acids: CASSDYRGSEQFF. The entire variable domain, with the rest obtained from reference TRBV18 and TRBJ2-1, is as follows: NAGVMQNPRHLVRRRGQEARLRCSPMKGHSHVYWYRQLPEEGLKFMVYLQKENIIDESGMPKERFSAEFPKEGPSILRIQQVVRGDSAAYFCASSDYRGSEQFFGPGTRLTVL.

The genes are TRBV4-1 and TRBJ1-2, with D hard to call. Germline values: CDR1 MGHRA, CDR2 YSYEKL. Trimming pared 0 bases from V and 7 bases from J, leaving 9 bases between. The CDR3 has 13 amino acids. CDR3: CASSQDVFPGYTF. DNA of the CDR3: TGCGCCAGCAGCCAAGACGTCTTTCCTGGCTACACCTTC.

This chain connects TRBV6-6 to TRBJ2-7; 9 nucleotides agree with TRBD1. The V segment lost 7 bases and the J segment 6 bases; nucleotides outside the gene matches: 13. The CDR3 loop spans 15 amino acids. In germline, CDR1 is MNHNY, CDR2 SVGAGI (reference sequence). The CDR3 DNA sequence: TGTGCCAGCAAACCTCCGGGACAGGGCTCGTCCGAGCAGTACTTC. Amino acid sequence: CASKPPGQGSSEQYF.

The chain carries TRBV6-5 and TRBJ1-6, with D maybe TRBD1 (5 bases). CDR1 MNHEY and CDR2 SVGAGI come from the germline V gene. The V and J ends lost 3 bases and 8 bases respectively, with 14 bases between them. The CDR3 loop spans 15 amino acids. The CDR3 loop is CASSYTGPSDSPLHF. Here the CDR3 DNA reads TGTGCCAGCAGTTATACAGGCCCCTCGGATTCACCCCTCCACTTT.

This rearrangement joins TRBV4-2 to TRBJ2-7; 7 positions agree with TRBD2. Per the germline V gene, CDR1 is LGHNA and CDR2 is YNFKEQ. The CDR3 has 13 amino acids. V shed 3 bases and J 4 bases; nucleotides not matched to a gene: 3. As DNA, the CDR3 is TGTGCCAGCAGCCACTGGGGGGGGTACGAGCAGTACTTC. Amino acids: CASSHWGGYEQYF.

The chain joins TRBV18 to TRBJ1-2; TRBD1 matches 8 bases. CDR3 length equals 14 residues. The V and J ends lost 5 bases and 4 bases, in that order; junction bases with no gene match: 6. The germline V gene has CDR1 KGHSH and CDR2 LQKENI. The CDR3 is CASSMDRVGYGYTF. As DNA, the CDR3 is TGTGCCAGCTCAATGGACAGGGTCGGCTATGGCTACACCTTC.

This rearrangement joins TRBV28 to TRBJ1-2; TRBD1 agrees at 10 bases. Germline V lookup: CDR1 MDHEN, CDR2 SYDVKM. Trimming removed 7 bases from V and 3 bases from J; junction bases left unmatched: 8. The CDR3 loop spans 15 amino acids. CDR3: CASTGGDRGHYGYTF. CDR3 sequence (DNA): TGTGCCAGCACCGGGGGGGACAGGGGCCACTATGGCTACACCTTC.

The rearrangement uses TRBV14 and TRBJ2-2; TRBD2 matches at 12 bases. The CDR3 is made up of 16 amino acids. Germline CDR1 reads SGHDN; CDR2 reads FVKESK. V trimming: 9 bases; J trimming: 2 bases; junction bases outside the gene matches: 7. The CDR3 nucleotides read TGTGCCAGTTGGACTAGCGGGGAGCTTAACACCGGGGAGCTGTTTTTT. Its translation is CASWTSGELNTGELFF.

The chain links TRBV5-1 to TRBJ1-2; D call uncertain. Germline assignment: CDR1 SGHRS and CDR2 YFSETQ. CDR3 length: 12 amino acids. Trimming shortened V by 0 bases and J by 8 bases, and 8 bases separated the two germline ends. The CDR3 is CASSLDSKGYTF. DNA for the CDR3: TGCGCCAGCAGCTTGGACAGTAAGGGCTACACCTTC. Looking up the rest from reference TRBV5-1 and TRBJ1-2 gives the full variable domain: KAGVTQTPRYLIKTRGQQVTLSCSPISGHRSVSWYQQTPGQGLQFLFEYFSETQRNKGNFPGRFSGRQFSNSRSEMNVSTLELGDSALYLCASSLDSKGYTFGSGTRLTVV.

V usage is TRBV7-6 and J usage is TRBJ2-1; perhaps TRBD2 as D (6 bases). Germline V gene lookup returns CDR1 SGHVS and CDR2 FNYEAQ. V lost 5 bases and J lost 4, with 21 bases in between. The CDR3 consists of 17 residues. CDR3 sequence reads: CASSPQWRGKRYNEQFF. The CDR3 coding sequence is TGTGCCAGCAGCCCACAATGGAGGGGTAAAAGGTACAATGAGCAGTTCTTC.

This clone was observed a handful of times. The chain recombines TRBV9 with TRBJ2-2; D is uncertain. The CDR3 totals 14 residues. V lost 0 bases and J 4 bases, leaving 7 bases between the germline ends. Germline assignment: CDR1 SGDLS and CDR2 YYNGEE. CDR3 residues: CASSVGPSTGELFF. Written as DNA, the CDR3 is TGTGCCAGCAGCGTAGGTCCGAGCACCGGGGAGCTGTTTTTT.

The chain combines TRBV30 with TRBJ2-1; TRBD2 agrees at 7 bases. This CDR3 has 15 amino acids. J was trimmed by 6 bases and V by 0 bases; bases with no gene match: 8. Germline V gene data show CDR1 as GTSNPN and CDR2 as SVGIG (reference sequence). The CDR3 nucleotides read TGTGCCTGGAGTGTACCGCGACTAGCTCTCAATGAGCAGTTCTTC. The encoded protein is CAWSVPRLALNEQFF. Based on the CDR3 plus reference TRBV30 and TRBJ2-1, the full variable domain is SQTIHQWPATLVQPVGSPLSLECTVEGTSNPNLYWYRQAAGRGLQLLFYSVGIGQISSEVPQNLSASRPQDRQFILSSKKLLLSDSGFYLCAWSVPRLALNEQFFGPGTRLTVL.

The genes are TRBV5-1 and TRBJ2-3; 8 nucleotides line up with TRBD2. With V trimmed by 0 bases and J by 2 bases, 5 bases remained unmatched. The CDR3 covers 16 residues. Germline V gene data show CDR1 as SGHRS and CDR2 as YFSETQ. The DNA of the CDR3 is TGCGCCAGCAGCTTGGCGGGAGCGGGGGTCACAGATACGCAGTATTTT. It encodes CASSLAGAGVTDTQYF.

The V gene is TRBV14, the J gene TRBJ1-2, with 12 positions matching TRBD1. There are 16 residues in the CDR3. The junction had 15 bases not matched to a gene; V was cut back by 8 bases and J by 8 bases. Germline V lookup: CDR1 SGHDN, CDR2 FVKESK. CDR3 in DNA: TGTGCCAGCGCCAAAATCTCCACCGGGACAGGGGGCGGCTACACCTTC. Protein sequence: CASAKISTGTGGGYTF.

This clone showed up just once. CDR3 sequence reads: CASSPLPLAGGPTDTQYF. In DNA form, the CDR3 reads TGCGCCAGCAGCCCCCTCCCTCTAGCGGGAGGTCCCACAGATACGCAGTATTTT. This chain links TRBV5-1 with TRBJ2-3, with 11 bases lining up with TRBD2. Per the germline V gene, CDR1 is SGHRS and CDR2 is YFSETQ. Unmatched junction bases numbered 12, after V lost 4 bases and J lost 2 bases. The CDR3 is made up of 18 amino acids.

The chain combines TRBV6-1 with TRBJ1-5; tentatively, D is TRBD1 (6 bases). The V and J ends lost 7 bases and 2 bases respectively, with 15 bases between them. The CDR3 is 15 amino acids. Germline V lookup: CDR1 MNHNS, CDR2 SASEGT. CDR3 nucleotides: TGTGCCAGCAAGCCGGACAGTGGTGGCAATCAGCCCCAGCATTTT. Translated, it gives CASKPDSGGNQPQHF.

V gene TRBV7-6 combines with J gene TRBJ2-5; 16 nucleotides align to TRBD2. The CDR3 runs 20 residues. V shed 3 bases and J 0 bases; nucleotides not matched to a gene: 10. In germline, CDR1 is SGHVS, CDR2 FNYEAQ. CDR3 bases: TGTGCCAGCAGCTTCCGCCTGGGGACTAGCGGGAGGGGGTACCAAGAGACCCAGTACTTC. Translated: CASSFRLGTSGRGYQETQYF.

The chain couples TRBV6-1 to TRBJ2-5; 9 bases line up with TRBD2. The germline V gene encodes CDR1 MNHNS and CDR2 SASEGT. Trimming at V came to 4 bases and at J to 2 bases, leaving 5 bases not matched to a gene. The CDR3 runs to 15 residues. The CDR3 loop reads CASSASGNWQETQYF. For the CDR3, the DNA is TGTGCCAGCAGTGCTAGCGGGAATTGGCAAGAGACCCAGTACTTC.

V gene TRBV19 combines with J gene TRBJ2-2; 7 bases align to TRBD1. Germline CDR1 is LNHDA and CDR2 is SQIVND (reference sequence). The CDR3 totals 14 residues. Losses at the gene ends were 7 bases for V and 7 bases for J; bases not matched to a gene: 9. This CDR3 reads CASIDQGVIGELFF. CDR3 sequence (DNA): TGTGCCAGTATTGACCAGGGGGTGATCGGGGAGCTGTTTTTT.

The chain joins TRBV19 to TRBJ1-2; no clear D gene. The CDR3 totals 14 residues. Looked up from germline, CDR1 is LNHDA and CDR2 is SQIVND (reference sequence). The V gene lost 4 bases and the J gene lost 2 bases, with 11 bases spanning the gap. CDR3 region: CASSRSGLNYGYTF. CDR3 nucleotides: TGTGCCAGTAGTAGGTCGGGGTTGAACTATGGCTACACCTTC.

The chain uses TRBV14 and TRBJ2-5; TRBD2 is a possible D gene (5 bases). Trimming removed 4 bases at V and 2 bases at J, with 11 bases between. Germline-derived CDR1 and CDR2 are SGHDN and FVKESK. The CDR3 runs 14 residues. CDR3 sequence reads: CASSPASLQETQYF. The DNA of the CDR3 is TGTGCCAGCAGCCCTGCTAGCTTACAAGAGACCCAGTACTTC.